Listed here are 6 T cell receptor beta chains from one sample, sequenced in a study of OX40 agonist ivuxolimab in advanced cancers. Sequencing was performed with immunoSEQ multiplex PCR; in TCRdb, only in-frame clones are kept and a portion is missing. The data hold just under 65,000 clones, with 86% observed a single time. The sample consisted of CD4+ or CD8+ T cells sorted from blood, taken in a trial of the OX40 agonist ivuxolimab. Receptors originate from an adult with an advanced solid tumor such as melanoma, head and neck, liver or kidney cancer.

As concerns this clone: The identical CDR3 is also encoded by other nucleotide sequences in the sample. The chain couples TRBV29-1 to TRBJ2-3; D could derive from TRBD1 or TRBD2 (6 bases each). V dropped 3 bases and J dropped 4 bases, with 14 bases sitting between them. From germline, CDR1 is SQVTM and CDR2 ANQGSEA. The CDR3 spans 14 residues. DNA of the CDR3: TGCAGCGTTGAGCCCCCGGGGGCAGCAGATACGCAGTATTTT. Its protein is CSVEPPGAADTQYF.

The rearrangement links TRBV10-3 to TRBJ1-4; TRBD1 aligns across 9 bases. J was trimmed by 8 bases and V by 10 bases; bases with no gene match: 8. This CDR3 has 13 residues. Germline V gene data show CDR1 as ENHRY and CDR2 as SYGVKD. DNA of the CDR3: TGTGCCAGCGGACAGGGGTTAGGAGAAAAACTGTTTTTT. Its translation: CASGQGLGEKLFF.

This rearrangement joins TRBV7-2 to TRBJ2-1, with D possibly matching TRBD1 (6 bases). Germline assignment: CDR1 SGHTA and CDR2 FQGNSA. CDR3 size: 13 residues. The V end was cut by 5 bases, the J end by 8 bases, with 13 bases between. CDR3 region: CASSQNRVDEQFF. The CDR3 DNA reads TGTGCCAGCAGCCAAAACAGGGTAGATGAGCAGTTCTTC.

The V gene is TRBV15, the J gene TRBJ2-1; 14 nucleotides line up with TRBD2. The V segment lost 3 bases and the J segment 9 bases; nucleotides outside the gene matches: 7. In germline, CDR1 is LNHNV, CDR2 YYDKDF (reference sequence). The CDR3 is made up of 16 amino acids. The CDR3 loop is CATSRGTSGSFVEQFF. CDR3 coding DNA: TGTGCCACCAGCAGGGGGACTAGCGGGAGTTTTGTTGAGCAGTTCTTC.

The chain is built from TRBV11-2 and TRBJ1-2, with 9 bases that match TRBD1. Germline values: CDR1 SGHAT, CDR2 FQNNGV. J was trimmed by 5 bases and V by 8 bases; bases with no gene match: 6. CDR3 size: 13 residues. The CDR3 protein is CASGQGLGYGYTF. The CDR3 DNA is TGTGCCAGCGGACAGGGGCTGGGATATGGCTACACCTTC.

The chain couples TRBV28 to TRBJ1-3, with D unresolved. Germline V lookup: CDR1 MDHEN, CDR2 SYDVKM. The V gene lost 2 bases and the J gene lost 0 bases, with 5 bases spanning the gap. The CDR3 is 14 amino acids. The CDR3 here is CASSLMDSGNTIYF. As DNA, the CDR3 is TGTGCCAGCAGTTTAATGGACTCTGGAAACACCATATATTTT.